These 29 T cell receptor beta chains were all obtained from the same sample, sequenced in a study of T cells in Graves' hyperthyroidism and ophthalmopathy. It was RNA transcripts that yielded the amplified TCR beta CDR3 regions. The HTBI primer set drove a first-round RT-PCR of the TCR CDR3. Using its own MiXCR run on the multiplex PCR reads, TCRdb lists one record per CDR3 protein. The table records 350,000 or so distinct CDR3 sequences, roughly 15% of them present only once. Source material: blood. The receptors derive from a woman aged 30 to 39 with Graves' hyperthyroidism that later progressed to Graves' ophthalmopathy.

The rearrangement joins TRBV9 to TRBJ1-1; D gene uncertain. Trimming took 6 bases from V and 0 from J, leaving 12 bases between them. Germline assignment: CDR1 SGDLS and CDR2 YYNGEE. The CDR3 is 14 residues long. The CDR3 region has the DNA TGTGCCAGCAAGAAACGGAATTTGAACACTGAAGCTTTCTTT. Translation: CASKKRNLNTEAFF.

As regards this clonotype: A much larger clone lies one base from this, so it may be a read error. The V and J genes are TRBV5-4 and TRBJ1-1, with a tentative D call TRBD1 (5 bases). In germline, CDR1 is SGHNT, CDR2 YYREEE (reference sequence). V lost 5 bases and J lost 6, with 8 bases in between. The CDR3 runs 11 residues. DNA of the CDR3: TGTGCCAGCAGGGGGGACGCTGAAGCTTTCTTT. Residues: CASRGDAEAFF.

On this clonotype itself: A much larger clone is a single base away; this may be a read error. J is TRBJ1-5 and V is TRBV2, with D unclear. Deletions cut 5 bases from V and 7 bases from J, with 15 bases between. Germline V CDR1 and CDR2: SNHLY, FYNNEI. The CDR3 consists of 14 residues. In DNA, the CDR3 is TGTGCCAGCAGTTTACGTACCCGCCAACAGCCCCAGCATTTT. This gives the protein CASSLRTRQQPQHF.

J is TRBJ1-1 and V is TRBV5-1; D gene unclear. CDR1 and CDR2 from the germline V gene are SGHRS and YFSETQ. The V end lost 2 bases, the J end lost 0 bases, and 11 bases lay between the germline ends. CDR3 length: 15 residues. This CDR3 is CASSFAARLNTEAFF. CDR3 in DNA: TGCGCCAGCAGCTTCGCAGCACGGCTGAACACTGAAGCTTTCTTT.

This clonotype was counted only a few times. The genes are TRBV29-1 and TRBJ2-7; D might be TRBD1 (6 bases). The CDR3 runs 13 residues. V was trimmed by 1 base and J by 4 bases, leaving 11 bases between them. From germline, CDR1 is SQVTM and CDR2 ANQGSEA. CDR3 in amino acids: CSVEGGPAYEQYF. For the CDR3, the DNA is TGCAGCGTTGAAGGGGGGCCAGCTTACGAGCAGTACTTC.

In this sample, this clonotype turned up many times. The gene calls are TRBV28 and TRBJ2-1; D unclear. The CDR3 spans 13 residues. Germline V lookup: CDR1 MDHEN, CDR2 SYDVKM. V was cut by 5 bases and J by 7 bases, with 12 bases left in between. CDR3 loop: CASSPLVSNEQFF. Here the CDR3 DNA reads TGTGCCAGCAGTCCCCTAGTTTCAAATGAGCAGTTCTTC. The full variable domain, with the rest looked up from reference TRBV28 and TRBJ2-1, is DVKVTQSSRYLVKRTGEKVFLECVQDMDHENMFWYRQDPGLGLRLIYFSYDVKMKEKGDIPEGYSVSREKKERFSLILESASTNQTSMYLCASSPLVSNEQFFGPGTRLTVL.

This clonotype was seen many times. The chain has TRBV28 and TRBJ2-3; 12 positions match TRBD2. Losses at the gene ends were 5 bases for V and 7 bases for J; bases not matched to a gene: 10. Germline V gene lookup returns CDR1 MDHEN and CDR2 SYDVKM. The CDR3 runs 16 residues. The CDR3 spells CASSPRLAGVRHTQYF. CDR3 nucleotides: TGTGCCAGCAGTCCCAGACTAGCGGGAGTACGGCATACGCAGTATTTT.

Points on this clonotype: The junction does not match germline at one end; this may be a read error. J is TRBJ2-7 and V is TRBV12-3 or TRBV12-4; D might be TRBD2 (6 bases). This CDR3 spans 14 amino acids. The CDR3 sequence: CASSPGSEAYGQYF. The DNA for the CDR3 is TGTGCCAGCAGTCCCGGGAGCGAGGCCTACGGGCAGTACTTC.

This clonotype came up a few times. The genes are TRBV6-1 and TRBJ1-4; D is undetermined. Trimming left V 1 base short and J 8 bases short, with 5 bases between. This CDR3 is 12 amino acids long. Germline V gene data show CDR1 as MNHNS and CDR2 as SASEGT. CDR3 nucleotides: TGTGCCAGCAGTGAAGTGGCAGAAAAACTGTTTTTT. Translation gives CASSEVAEKLFF.

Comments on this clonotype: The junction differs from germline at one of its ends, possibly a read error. For the CDR3, the DNA is TGCGCCAGCAGCCCCGATAAGGGACTAGCGGGGGCGGGGGGTGAGCAGTTCTTC. It codes for CASSPDKGLAGAGGEQFF. The chain uses TRBV27 and TRBJ2-1; 14 bases map to TRBD2. Germline-derived CDR1 and CDR2 are MNHEY and SMNVEV (reference sequence). This CDR3 comprises 18 residues.

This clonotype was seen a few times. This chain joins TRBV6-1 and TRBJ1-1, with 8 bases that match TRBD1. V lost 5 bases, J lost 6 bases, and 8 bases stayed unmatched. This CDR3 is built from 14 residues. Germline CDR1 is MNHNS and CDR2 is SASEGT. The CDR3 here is CASSSAGTGPEAFF. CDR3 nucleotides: TGTGCCAGCAGTTCCGCCGGGACAGGACCTGAAGCTTTCTTT.

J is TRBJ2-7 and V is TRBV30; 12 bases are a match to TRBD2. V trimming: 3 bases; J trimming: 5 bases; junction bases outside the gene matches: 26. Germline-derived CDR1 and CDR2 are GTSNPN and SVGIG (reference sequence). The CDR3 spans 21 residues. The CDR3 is CAWSTLFPASGGAVVVDEQYF. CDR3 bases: TGTGCCTGGAGCACCCTCTTCCCGGCTAGCGGGGGGGCCGTTGTAGTCGACGAGCAGTACTTC.

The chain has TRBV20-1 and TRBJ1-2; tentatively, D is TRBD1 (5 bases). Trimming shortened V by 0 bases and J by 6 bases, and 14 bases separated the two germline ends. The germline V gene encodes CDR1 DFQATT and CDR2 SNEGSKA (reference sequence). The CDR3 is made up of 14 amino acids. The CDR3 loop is CSARDPREGDGYTF. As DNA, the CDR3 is TGCAGTGCTAGAGATCCCAGGGAGGGAGATGGCTACACCTTC.

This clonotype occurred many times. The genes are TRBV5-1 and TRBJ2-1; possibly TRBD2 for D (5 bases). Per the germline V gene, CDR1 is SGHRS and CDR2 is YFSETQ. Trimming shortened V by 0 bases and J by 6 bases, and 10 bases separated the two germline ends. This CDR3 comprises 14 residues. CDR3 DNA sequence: TGCGCCAGCAGCTTGGGGACTCTCATCAATGAGCAGTTCTTC. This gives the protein CASSLGTLINEQFF.

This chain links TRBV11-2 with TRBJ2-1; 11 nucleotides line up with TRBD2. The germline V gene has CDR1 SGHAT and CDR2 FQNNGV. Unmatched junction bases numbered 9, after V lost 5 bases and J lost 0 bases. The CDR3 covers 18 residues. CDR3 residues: CASSPIGTSGNSYNEQFF. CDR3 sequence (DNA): TGTGCCAGCAGCCCGATCGGGACTAGCGGCAACTCCTACAATGAGCAGTTCTTC.

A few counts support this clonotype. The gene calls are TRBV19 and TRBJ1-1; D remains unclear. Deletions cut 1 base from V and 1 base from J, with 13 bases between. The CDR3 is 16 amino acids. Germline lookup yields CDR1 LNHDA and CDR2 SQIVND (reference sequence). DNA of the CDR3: TGTGCCAGTAGTATAGTTGGGGAAAGGGAGAACACTGAAGCTTTCTTT. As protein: CASSIVGERENTEAFF.

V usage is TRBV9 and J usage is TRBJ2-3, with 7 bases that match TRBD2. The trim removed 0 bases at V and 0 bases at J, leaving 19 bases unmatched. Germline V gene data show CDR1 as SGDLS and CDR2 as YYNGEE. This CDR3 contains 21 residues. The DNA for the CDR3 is TGTGCCAGCAGCGTAGAGTTTCGACTAGCAGGAGGCGACGCTAGCACAGATACGCAGTATTTT. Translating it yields CASSVEFRLAGGDASTDTQYF.

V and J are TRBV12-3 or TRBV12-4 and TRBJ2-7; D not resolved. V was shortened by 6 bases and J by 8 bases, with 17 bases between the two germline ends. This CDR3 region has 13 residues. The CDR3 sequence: CASSPDLHVQQYF. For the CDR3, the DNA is TGTGCCAGCAGCCCAGACTTACACGTACAGCAGTACTTC.

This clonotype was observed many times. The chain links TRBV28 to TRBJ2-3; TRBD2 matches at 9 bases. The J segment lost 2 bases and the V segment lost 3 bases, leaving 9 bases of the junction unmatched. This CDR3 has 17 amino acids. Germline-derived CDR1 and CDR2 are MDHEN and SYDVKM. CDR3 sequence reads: CASSFHSRLADTDTQYF. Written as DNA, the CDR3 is TGTGCCAGCAGTTTTCACTCCCGACTAGCGGACACAGATACGCAGTATTTT.

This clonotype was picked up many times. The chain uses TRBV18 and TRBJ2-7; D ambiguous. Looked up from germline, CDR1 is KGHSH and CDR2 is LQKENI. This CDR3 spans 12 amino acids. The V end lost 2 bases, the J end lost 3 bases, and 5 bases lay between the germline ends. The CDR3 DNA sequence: TGTGCCAGCTCACCAGGGAACTACGAGCAGTACTTC. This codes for CASSPGNYEQYF.

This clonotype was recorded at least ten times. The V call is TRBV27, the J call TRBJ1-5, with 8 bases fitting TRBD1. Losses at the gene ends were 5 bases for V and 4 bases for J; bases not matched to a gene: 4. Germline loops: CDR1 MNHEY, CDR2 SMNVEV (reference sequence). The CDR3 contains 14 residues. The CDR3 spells CASSRTGINQPQHF. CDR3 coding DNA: TGTGCCAGCAGTCGGACAGGGATTAATCAGCCCCAGCATTTT.

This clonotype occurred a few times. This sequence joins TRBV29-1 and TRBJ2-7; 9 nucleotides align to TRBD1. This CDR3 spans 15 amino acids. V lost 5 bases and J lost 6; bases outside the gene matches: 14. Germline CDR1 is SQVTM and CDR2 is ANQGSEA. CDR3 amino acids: CSVTPRDRVYGEQYF. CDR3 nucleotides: TGCAGCGTTACGCCCCGGGACAGGGTTTATGGCGAGCAGTACTTC.

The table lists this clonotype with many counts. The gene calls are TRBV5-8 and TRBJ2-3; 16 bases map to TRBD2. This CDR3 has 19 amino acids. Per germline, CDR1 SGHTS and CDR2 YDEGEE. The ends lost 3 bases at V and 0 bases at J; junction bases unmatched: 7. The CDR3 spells CASSSGTSGGAISTDTQYF. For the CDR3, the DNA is TGTGCCAGCAGCTCCGGGACTAGCGGGGGGGCCATCAGCACAGATACGCAGTATTTT.

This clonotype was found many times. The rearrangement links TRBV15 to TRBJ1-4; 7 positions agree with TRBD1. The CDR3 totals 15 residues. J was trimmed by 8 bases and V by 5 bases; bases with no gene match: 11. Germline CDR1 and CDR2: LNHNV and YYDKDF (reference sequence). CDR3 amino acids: CATSEIDRAEEKLFF. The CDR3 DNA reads TGTGCCACCAGCGAGATTGACAGGGCCGAAGAAAAACTGTTTTTT.

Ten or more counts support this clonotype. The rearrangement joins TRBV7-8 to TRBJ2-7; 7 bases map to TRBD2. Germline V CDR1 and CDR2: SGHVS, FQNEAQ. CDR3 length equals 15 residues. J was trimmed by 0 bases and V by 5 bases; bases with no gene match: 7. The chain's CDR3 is CASSPPSGRSYEQYF. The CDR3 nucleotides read TGTGCCAGCAGCCCTCCTAGCGGACGCTCCTACGAGCAGTACTTC.

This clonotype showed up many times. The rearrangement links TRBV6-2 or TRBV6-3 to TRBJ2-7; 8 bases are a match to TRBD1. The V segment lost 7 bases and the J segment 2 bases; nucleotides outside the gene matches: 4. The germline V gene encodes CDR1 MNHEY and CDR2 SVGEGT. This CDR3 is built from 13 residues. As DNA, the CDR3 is TGTGCCAGCAAGAGGACAGGGACCTACGAGCAGTACTTC. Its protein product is CASKRTGTYEQYF.

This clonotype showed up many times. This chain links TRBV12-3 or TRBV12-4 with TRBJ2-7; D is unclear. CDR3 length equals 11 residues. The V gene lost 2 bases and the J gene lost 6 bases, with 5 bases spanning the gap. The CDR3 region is CASSLSSEQYF. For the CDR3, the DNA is TGTGCCAGCAGTTTAAGCAGCGAGCAGTACTTC.

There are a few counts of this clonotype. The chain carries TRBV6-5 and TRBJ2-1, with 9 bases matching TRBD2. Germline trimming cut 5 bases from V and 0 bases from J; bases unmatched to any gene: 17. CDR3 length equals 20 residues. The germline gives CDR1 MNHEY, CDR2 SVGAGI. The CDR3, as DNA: TGTGCCAGCAGTACTCCGACTCGCGGGAGGGCAAAGAGCTCCTACAATGAGCAGTTCTTC. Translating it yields CASSTPTRGRAKSSYNEQFF.

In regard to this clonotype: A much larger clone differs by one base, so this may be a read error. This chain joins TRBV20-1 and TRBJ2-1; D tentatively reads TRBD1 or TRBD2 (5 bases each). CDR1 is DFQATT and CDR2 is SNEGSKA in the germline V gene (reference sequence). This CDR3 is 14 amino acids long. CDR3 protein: CSASRGASYNQQFF. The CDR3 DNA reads TGCAGTGCTAGTCGGGGCGCGTCCTACAATCAGCAGTTCTTC.